This TCR beta chain is from a study of early T cells in non-severe SARS-CoV-2 infection (dated by TCRdb to the early 2020s). For the study in its entirety: Bulk RNA from unsorted whole blood was used for TCR sequencing, so alpha and beta chains could not be paired. Paper-wide results and their limitations: VDJdb matching was skewed toward anti-spike CD8 responses and likely underestimated virus-specific expansions, missing private and CD4 specificities.

Library construction relied on 5' RACE. Sequencing was carried out with a NextSeq 500. The TCR library protocol attached unique molecular identifiers to individual cDNA molecules to correct for sequencing error and PCR bias. Both TCR alpha and beta chains were sequenced, and tight co-correlation was observed between alpha and beta sequence abundances in each sample. The original pipeline was this. Decombinator V4 was used to annotate TCR sequences for V gene, J gene and CDR3. TCRs were defined as expanded if a significant change between any two time points was detected under a Poisson model with p below 0.0001. TCR abundances were normalised to the total number of TCRs sequenced per sample and were expressed as counts per million. MAIT TCRs were defined by TRAV1-2 paired with TRAJ12, TRAJ20 or TRAJ33, and iNKT TCRs by TRAV10 paired with TRAJ18. VDJdb, accessed 1 November 2021, was searched for CMV, EBV and SARS-CoV-2 annotated TCRs, with TCRs annotated for multiple antigens excluded. TCRdb reprocessing: public reads trimmed at Q25 with fastp, clones called with MiXCR, in-frame beta chains kept. Rows merge per CDR3 protein into single entries with the most common DNA and genes. The V and J calls follow TCRdb's processing rather than the paper's. The sample contains 50,000 to 60,000 distinct CDR3 sequences, roughly 10% of them found a single time. Roughly 4.7% of the sample belongs to the ten largest clones.

This clonotype has at least ten counts. What this receptor recognizes is not known. No qualities accompany the bases; no much larger clone lies one base away. This was a case-control study nested in a cohort of healthcare workers in London, UK, who had nasopharyngeal swab PCR tests and blood samples taken every week. Healthcare workers were recruited during the week of the UK lockdown, between 23 and 31 March 2020, and followed weekly for up to about 15 weeks. The germline V gene gives CDR1 as SGHAT and CDR2 as FQNNGV. V is clipped by 5 bases and J by 2 bases, and the sequence between their germline boundaries is 11 bases long. Taken from cysteine to phenylalanine, the CDR3 has 14 residues. Of all the DNA, just the CDR3 is kept, 42 bases in frame from base 1.

Sequencing input: whole blood. The receptor's source is an adult who was a healthcare worker with PCR-confirmed SARS-CoV-2 infection or an uninfected control (not recorded which). The sequence links TRBV11-2 to TRBJ2-3; the D gene may be TRBD1 or TRBD2, since each aligns over 5 bases. At the DNA level, the sequence is TGTGCCAGCAGCCTGGGGCGGGCCACAGATACGCAGTATTTT. It translates as CASSLGRATDTQYF.